The entry below gives a single T cell receptor beta chain sequence along with its context. This receptor's antigen is unknown. No per-base quality is available; no much larger clone lies one base away. These data belong to a study of PD-L1 blockade in urothelial cancer (dated by TCRdb to between 2016 and 2019). Study-wide context: Therapy was started in the mid-2010s for all patients, and atezolizumab 1,200 mg was administered intravenously every 3 weeks. The study was an exploratory multi-omic analysis of somatic, immune and clinical correlates of response to PD-L1 blockade with atezolizumab in urothelial cancer. Blood samples were analyzed at 3 weeks after treatment start (second dose) and at 6 weeks after treatment start. Roughly nine patients achieved durable clinical benefit and approximately 19 did not. About 85% of the roughly 29 patients were identified as males with urothelial cancer of bladder origin, and a prior smoking history was reported by 18 of 29 patients. Approximately 29 patients had pretreatment blood TCR-seq, around 25 had at least one posttreatment blood collection, and around 25 had tumor TCR-seq. Durable clinical benefit was defined as progression-free survival longer than 6 months, and TCR features were also tested against progression-free and overall survival. Patients had an ECOG performance status of 0 or 1 and had received between 0 and 3 prior chemotherapy regimens. Blood samples gave median yields of about 150,000 T cells and more than 80,000 unique TCRs, along with a median clonality of approximately 0.084. Pretreatment tumor samples, along with matched peripheral blood collected serially before and after atezolizumab treatment, underwent TCR sequencing. In the same patients, pretreatment tumors underwent whole exome sequencing and RNA sequencing in addition to TCR sequencing. Study-wide conclusions, independent of this receptor: Because the sample size was small (n ≈ 30) and many exploratory analyses were performed, the results are intended to be hypothesis-generating. At 3 weeks after the start of treatment, tumor-associated TCR clones in peripheral blood had expanded more in patients with durable benefit (n of about 21, p = 0.022). Improved progression-free and overall survival was found to be associated with pretreatment peripheral blood TCR clonality below the median.

V loses 0 bases of germline sequence and J loses 7 bases, and the interval between the two ends is 22 bases. Taken from the germline V gene, the CDR1 and CDR2 loops are MGHRA and YSYEKL. Including the terminal cysteine and phenylalanine, the CDR3 comprises 18 residues. Of all the DNA, just the CDR3 is kept, 54 bases in frame from base 1. Each PCR received spiked-in synthetic TCR analog templates so that absolute template abundance could be estimated from read counts. The immunoSEQ assay was used to amplify TCRbeta CDR3 regions from genomic DNA with bias-controlled V and J gene primers. Sequencing of rearranged TCRbeta segments was done at approximately 20X coverage. Per the original workflow: Clustering was used to correct sequencing errors, and CDR3s were annotated against IMGT so that V, D and J genes could be assigned. Only productive TCRbeta rearrangements were used in downstream analyses, excluding out-of-frame or stop-codon sequences. Clonality was calculated as one minus the Shannon entropy normalized by the log of the number of unique productive sequences. Clones differing between time points or between blood and tumor were identified using Fisher's exact test with Benjamini-Hochberg correction, with an adjusted p below 0.01 applied as the threshold. TCRdb provides this immuneACCESS table in a form limited to in-frame rearrangements. Some clones are lacking; in checked studies, under half of them reflect an unresolved V gene, and why the rest are absent is not known. That table gives V, J and clone size, and the DNA gave D and trimming. This sample lists tens of thousands of clones; almost 90% were detected once. The ten largest clonotypes hold about 10% of the sample.

The sample's time point label, in plain terms: peripheral blood 6 weeks after treatment start. A cohort of 25 to 30 patients with locally advanced or metastatic urothelial carcinoma, treated at Memorial Sloan Kettering on a trial protocol, was included. Peripheral blood mononuclear cells were collected from each patient pretreatment and during treatment, giving between 1 and 8 total time points per patient. The Qiagen DNeasy Blood extraction kit was used to purify genomic DNA from total PBMCs and from tumor samples. PBMCs were collected pretreatment and during treatment and were isolated and stored as previously described.

The clonotype originates from a man aged 55 to 70 with urothelial cancer. This material consisted of PBMCs, taken around atezolizumab (anti-PD-L1) treatment. The chain is made from TRBV4-1 and TRBJ2-1; TRBD1 is possibly the D segment (5 matching bases). The nucleotide sequence is given as TGCGCCAGCAGCCAAGAGGGGAACGGCGTCCTCTCAGGGAATGAGCAGTTCTTC. This sequence encodes CASSQEGNGVLSGNEQFF.